Shown below are 24 T cell receptor beta chains from a single sample sequenced in a study of tumor-infiltrating lymphocytes in oesophageal squamous cell carcinoma. TCRdb re-analysed the PCR reads in MiXCR, keeping a single row per CDR3 protein. The sample carries roughly 9,000 distinct CDR3 sequences, 66% recorded once. Sequenced material: esophageal tumor tissue. Receptors originate from a female donor with esophageal squamous cell carcinoma.

The chain links TRBV6-5 to TRBJ2-1; 14 positions match TRBD2. Germline assignment: CDR1 MNHEY and CDR2 SVGAGI. The ends lost 3 bases at V and 12 bases at J; junction bases unmatched: 4. The CDR3 is 14 amino acids. CDR3 protein: CASSYGTSGSGQFF. The CDR3 nucleotides read TGTGCCAGCAGTTATGGGACTAGCGGGAGCGGGCAGTTCTTC.

CDR3 sequence: CASTQPGLAYNEQFF. The CDR3 DNA sequence: TGTGCCAGCACCCAGCCGGGACTAGCTTACAATGAGCAGTTCTTC. The V gene is TRBV6-5, the J gene TRBJ2-1; 9 nucleotides line up with TRBD2. CDR3 size: 15 residues. V trimming: 7 bases; J trimming: 4 bases; junction bases outside the gene matches: 8. The germline V gene has CDR1 MNHEY and CDR2 SVGAGI.

Judged by abundance, this clonotype is large (0.1 to 1%). The chain recombines TRBV6-4 with TRBJ2-3; 11 bases map to TRBD2. Germline V CDR1 and CDR2: MRHNA, SNTAGT. CDR3 length: 15 residues. The junction had 0 bases not matched to a gene; V was cut back by 3 bases and J by 1 base. DNA for the CDR3: TGTGCCAGCAGTGAGACTAGCGGGGGCACAGATACGCAGTATTTT. It codes for CASSETSGGTDTQYF.

The chain combines TRBV15 with TRBJ1-5; D is ambiguous. CDR3 length: 12 amino acids. Germline lookup yields CDR1 LNHNV and CDR2 YYDKDF (reference sequence). Trimming took 1 base from V and 9 from J, leaving 7 bases between them. CDR3 coding DNA: TGTGCCACCAGCAGAGGGGCAGGGCCCCAGCATTTT. It translates to CATSRGAGPQHF. Using reference TRBV15 and TRBJ1-5 for the parts outside the CDR3, the full variable domain is DAMVIQNPRYQVTQFGKPVTLSCSQTLNHNVMYWYQQKSSQAPKLLFHYYDKDFNNEADTPDNFQSRRPNTSFCFLDIRSPGLGDTAMYLCATSRGAGPQHFGDGTRLSIL.

The chain joins TRBV6-1 to TRBJ2-5; TRBD2 matches 7 bases. The last part of the DNA fits TRBJ2-7 better; the J call may be wrong. Germline CDR1 MNHNS, CDR2 SASEGT. This CDR3 spans 15 amino acids. CDR3 nucleotides: TGTGCCAGCAGTGAATTTAGGACTAGTTTCTACGAGCAGTACTTC. Encoded protein: CASSEFRTSFYEQYF.

The CDR3 spells CASSAYRGGWQETQYF. CDR3 nucleotide sequence: TGTGCCAGCAGCGCGTACAGGGGCGGGTGGCAAGAGACCCAGTACTTC. This rearrangement joins TRBV7-2 to TRBJ2-7, with 7 bases fitting TRBD1. The end of the DNA is better explained by TRBJ2-5, so the J call may be wrong. The CDR3 consists of 16 residues. Germline assignment: CDR1 SGHTA and CDR2 FQGNSA.

The genes are TRBV7-6 and TRBJ2-3, with 8 bases aligning to TRBD1. The end of the DNA fits TRBJ2-7 better, so the J call may be wrong. CDR1 is SGHVS and CDR2 is FNYEAQ in the germline V gene. CDR3 length equals 13 residues. CDR3 bases: TGTGCCAGCAGCTATGGACAGGGCGGCGAGCAGTACTTC. This gives the protein CASSYGQGGEQYF.

V and J are TRBV7-2 and TRBJ2-1; 12 bases line up with TRBD2. This CDR3 region has 15 residues. V was clipped by 5 bases and J by 7 bases; unmatched bases: 6. Per the germline V gene, CDR1 is SGHTA and CDR2 is FQGNSA. This CDR3 reads CASSPTSGRRNEQFF. The DNA for the CDR3 is TGTGCCAGCAGCCCGACTAGCGGGAGAAGAAATGAGCAGTTCTTC.

Relative to its sample, this clonotype is hyperexpanded. The chain joins TRBV12-3 or TRBV12-4 to TRBJ2-4, with D unresolved. The CDR3 extends over 17 amino acids. The germline V and J ends were trimmed by 3 bases and 2 bases, with 17 bases remaining between them. This CDR3 reads CASSFNPDAWPKNIQYF. In DNA, the CDR3 is TGTGCCAGCAGTTTCAACCCCGATGCCTGGCCCAAAAACATTCAGTACTTC.

The CDR3 here is CASSGAPGLAGELSYNEQFF. CDR3 nucleotide sequence: TGTGCCAGCAGCGGGGCACCGGGACTAGCGGGAGAGCTCTCCTACAATGAGCAGTTCTTC. The chain carries TRBV7-6 and TRBJ2-1, with 14 bases that match TRBD2. The CDR3 totals 20 residues. Germline trimming cut 5 bases from V and 0 bases from J; bases unmatched to any gene: 12. Germline CDR1 SGHVS, CDR2 FNYEAQ.

This chain uses TRBV4-3 with TRBJ2-6, with TRBD2 matching over 7 bases. The tail of the sequence fits TRBJ2-1 better, so the J call may be wrong. Germline CDR1 reads LGHNA; CDR2 reads YSLEER. The CDR3 consists of 14 residues. CDR3 sequence reads: CASSFGGRSNEQFF. CDR3 in DNA: TGCGCCAGCAGCTTTGGCGGGAGAAGTAATGAGCAGTTCTTC.

Here the CDR3 reads CASSWGGSTDTQYF. The CDR3 region has the DNA TGTGCCAGCAGCTGGGGAGGGAGCACAGATACGCAGTATTTT. V usage is TRBV7-2 and J usage is TRBJ2-3, with 7 bases fitting TRBD2. CDR1 SGHTA and CDR2 FQGNSA come from the germline V gene. CDR3 size: 14 residues. V lost 4 bases to trimming and J lost 0 bases; unmatched junction nucleotides: 1.

The rearrangement joins TRBV7-6 to TRBJ2-3; the D is unclear. Near its end, the DNA agrees better with TRBJ2-1, so the J call may be wrong. The CDR3 is 13 amino acids. Germline V gene sequence: CDR1 SGHVS, CDR2 FNYEAQ. CDR3 protein: CASSLADGNEQFF. The CDR3 DNA reads as TGTGCCAGCAGCTTAGCCGACGGGAATGAGCAGTTCTTC.

The chain joins TRBV7-3 to TRBJ2-7, with 13 positions matching TRBD2. The J call may be mistaken, given a closer DNA end match to TRBJ2-5. This CDR3 comprises 15 residues. CDR1 is SGHTA, CDR2 FQGTGA, per germline. The CDR3 loop reads CASSLGLAGKETQYF. CDR3 coding DNA: TGTGCCAGCAGCCTGGGACTAGCGGGGAAAGAGACCCAGTACTTC.

This clonotype was counted a few times. The chain uses TRBV7-2 and TRBJ2-3; D not resolved. The V end lost 1 base, the J end lost 3 bases, and 17 bases lay between the germline ends. Per the germline V gene, CDR1 is SGHTA and CDR2 is FQGNSA. CDR3 length equals 17 residues. The CDR3 sequence is CASSLEWQAGVTDTQYF. The CDR3 DNA reads TGTGCCAGCAGCTTAGAATGGCAGGCAGGTGTTACAGATACGCAGTATTTT.

By share of the sample, this clonotype is medium-sized. The chain has TRBV7-9 and TRBJ2-5; TRBD1 is a possible D gene (6 bases). With 0 bases removed from V and 2 bases from J, the gap between germline ends came to 16 bases. Per the germline V gene, CDR1 is SEHNR and CDR2 is FQNEAQ (reference sequence). The CDR3 spans 17 residues. CDR3 loop: CASSLATGRYGQETQYF. DNA of the CDR3: TGTGCCAGCAGCTTAGCGACAGGTCGTTATGGGCAAGAGACCCAGTACTTC.

This clonotype has just a few counts. The chain is built from TRBV7-3 and TRBJ2-1; perhaps D is TRBD1 or TRBD2 (5 bases each). The end of the DNA aligns better with TRBJ2-7, so the J call may be wrong. The germline gives CDR1 SGHTA, CDR2 FQGTGA. This CDR3 comprises 15 residues. CDR3: CASSSSGGSYNEQYF. In nucleotides, the CDR3 is TGTGCCAGCAGCTCAAGTGGGGGTTCCTACAATGAGCAGTACTTC.

The chain combines TRBV7-9 with TRBJ2-7; D is unresolved. Germline V gives CDR1 SEHNR, CDR2 FQNEAQ (reference sequence). Trimming removed 1 base at V and 9 bases at J, with 22 bases between. The CDR3 is 16 amino acids. CDR3 nucleotides: TGTGCCAGCAGCTTAGGTTCAGGAAGTTTTCCAGATACGCAGTACTTC. This codes for CASSLGSGSFPDTQYF.

CDR3 in amino acids: CASSFRTSYEQYF. In nucleotides, the CDR3 is TGTGCCAGCAGTTTTCGAACCTCCTACGAGCAGTACTTC. The chain joins TRBV12-3 or TRBV12-4 to TRBJ1-2; no reliable D call. Near its end, the DNA agrees better with TRBJ2-7, so the J call may be wrong. The CDR3 covers 13 residues.

The gene calls are TRBV7-2 and TRBJ1-2, with a weak D call TRBD1 (6 bases). Looked up from germline, CDR1 is SGHTA and CDR2 is FQGNSA. This CDR3 spans 15 amino acids. V gave up 2 bases and J gave up 0 bases, with 10 bases separating them. The CDR3 sequence is CASSLQGLSNYGYTF. In DNA form, the CDR3 reads TGTGCCAGCAGCTTACAGGGGCTTTCTAACTATGGCTACACCTTC.

For the CDR3, the DNA is TGTGCCACCAGTGATTGGCAGGGAAATGGCTACACCTTC. Amino acid sequence: CATSDWQGNGYTF. The chain employs TRBV24-1 and TRBJ2-1; perhaps TRBD1 as D (5 bases). The better agreement between TRBJ1-2 and the DNA end casts doubt on the J call. Germline V gene data show CDR1 as KGHDR and CDR2 as SFDVKD. The CDR3 is 13 residues long.

V gene TRBV7-4 combines with J gene TRBJ2-1; D call uncertain. The end of the DNA is better explained by TRBJ2-7, so the J call may be wrong. CDR3 length: 15 residues. The germline V gene encodes CDR1 SGHVT and CDR2 SQSDAQ. The CDR3 coding sequence is TGTGCCAGCAGCTTAGCGTTGTTCAGATCCTACGAGCAGTACTTC. Translating gives CASSLALFRSYEQYF.

The CDR3 sequence is CASSLGYRGGWDEQFF. As DNA, the CDR3 is TGTGCCAGCAGCTTAGGTTACAGGGGAGGATGGGATGAGCAGTTCTTC. The J gene is TRBJ2-3, the V gene TRBV7-4, with D tentatively TRBD1 (7 bases). The end of the DNA is better explained by TRBJ2-1, so the J call may be wrong. Germline V lookup: CDR1 SGHVT, CDR2 SQSDAQ. The CDR3 sequence is 16 residues long.

The J gene is TRBJ1-1, the V gene TRBV7-9; D gene ambiguous. The germline gives CDR1 SEHNR, CDR2 FQNEAQ (reference sequence). This CDR3 spans 12 amino acids. The ends were cut back, 6 bases at V and 7 bases at J, with 12 bases in the middle. The CDR3 bases are TGTGCCAGCAGTCAGGACGGTTATGAAGCTTTCTTT. Translation: CASSQDGYEAFF.